The entry that follows covers one T cell receptor beta chain sequence. What it binds is unknown. Gene names follow the mouse nomenclature. The CDR3 goes on 4 residues after the read ends, and that part is filled in from the germline J gene. Pooled cutaneous lymph node cells were sorted using CD4, CD8alpha, NKG2D, NKG2ACE and other markers. This sample was included in a study of CD8+ T cells in alopecia areata. Study-level background: Grafting placed skin from approximately 6-13-month-old C3H/HeJ donors with spontaneous alopecia onto approximately 6-11-week-old female C3H/HeJ mice.

Findings of the study overall: Across lesional scalp, and particularly alopecia totalis/universalis, clonality surpassed that of normal scalp. Mice showed clearer TCR sharing than patients did, a gap that was possibly HLA-related. Scalp sequencing captures resident alphabeta T cells of normal skin too.

J was trimmed by 4 bases and V by 2 bases; bases with no gene match: 5. Germline V gene data show CDR1 as NSHNY and CDR2 as SYGAGN. The CDR3 extends over 14 amino acids. As the sequencing template, cDNA was produced by extracting RNA and reverse transcribing it. The assay was immunoSEQ multiplex PCR, and TCRdb's table has in-frame clones only and misses some. This sample carries 270,000 or so clones and no singletons, and about 1.2% goes to the top ten. The sample consisted of CD4+ T cells sorted from a lymph node. This chain connects TRBV13-1 to TRBJ1-2; 7 nucleotides match TRBD1. The source is a C3H/HeJ mouse with alopecia areata. This mouse strain has H2-k as its MHC haplotype. The CDR3 bases that were read are TGTGCCAGCAGTGAAGGAGACAGGGCCTCC. It specifies CASSEGDRAS. Given in full, the CDR3 is CASSEGDRASDYTF.